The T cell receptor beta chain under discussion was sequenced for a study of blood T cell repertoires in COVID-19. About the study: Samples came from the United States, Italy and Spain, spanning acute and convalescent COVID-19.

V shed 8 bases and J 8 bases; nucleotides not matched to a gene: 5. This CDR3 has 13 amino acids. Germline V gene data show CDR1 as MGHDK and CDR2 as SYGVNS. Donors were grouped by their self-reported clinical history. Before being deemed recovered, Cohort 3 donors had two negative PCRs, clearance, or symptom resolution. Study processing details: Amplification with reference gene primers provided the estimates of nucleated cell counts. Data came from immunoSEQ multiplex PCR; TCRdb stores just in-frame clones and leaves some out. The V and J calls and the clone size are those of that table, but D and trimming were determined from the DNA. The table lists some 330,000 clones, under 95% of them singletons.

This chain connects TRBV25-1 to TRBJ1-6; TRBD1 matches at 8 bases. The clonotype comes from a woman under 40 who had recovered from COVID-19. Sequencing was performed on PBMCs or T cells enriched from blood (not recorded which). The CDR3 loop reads CASAQGGHSPLHF. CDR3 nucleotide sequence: TGTGCCAGCGCACAGGGGGGGCATTCACCCCTCCACTTT.